This passage covers 23 T cell receptor beta chains from one sample sequenced in a study of T-cell memory formation after mild COVID-19. Via MiXCR, TCRdb re-called the 5' RACE reads, giving one row per CDR3 protein. The profile shows 400,000 to 500,000 distinct CDR3 sequences, 20% to 25% of them singletons. The sample taken for sequencing was PBMCs or a T cell subset sorted from them (not recorded which). The receptor source for this set is an adult woman who had mild COVID-19 (a few samples of this study predate the infection). Cell type and time point are not known.

This clonotype has more than one count but fewer than ten. This rearrangement joins TRBV6-6 to TRBJ1-4; a weak D match, TRBD1 (6 bases). This CDR3 is 17 amino acids long. Germline lookup yields CDR1 MNHNY and CDR2 SVGAGI (reference sequence). Trimming removed 0 bases from V and 4 bases from J, with 15 bases in between. The CDR3 region is CASSYSPGQYLNEKLFF. The CDR3 DNA follows: TGTGCCAGCAGTTACTCACCCGGACAGTACCTTAATGAAAAACTGTTTTTT.

The rearrangement joins TRBV20-1 to TRBJ2-7; D might be TRBD2 (6 bases). Trimming removed 1 base at V and 3 bases at J, with 16 bases between. Germline-derived CDR1 and CDR2 are DFQATT and SNEGSKA (reference sequence). This CDR3 region has 15 residues. This chain's CDR3 is CSARGTPGRGYEQYF. The CDR3 bases are TGCAGTGCTAGAGGGACGCCCGGGCGGGGCTACGAGCAGTACTTC.

This clonotype was seen ten or more times. This sequence joins TRBV27 and TRBJ2-1; D ambiguous. V gave up 0 bases and J gave up 5 bases, with 14 bases separating them. CDR3 length: 16 residues. Germline V gives CDR1 MNHEY, CDR2 SMNVEV (reference sequence). The CDR3 reads CASSLSYQVRDNEQFF. The CDR3 DNA is TGTGCCAGCAGTTTATCTTATCAAGTTCGGGACAATGAGCAGTTCTTC.

V is TRBV7-2 and J is TRBJ2-1; tentative D call: TRBD1 (5 bases). V shed 4 bases and J shed 0 bases, with 13 bases lying between them. CDR1 is SGHTA, CDR2 FQGNSA, per germline. The CDR3 totals 16 residues. The CDR3 DNA follows: TGTGCCAGCAGCTCACAGGACGGAAGCTCCTACAATGAGCAGTTCTTC. The encoded protein is CASSSQDGSSYNEQFF.

The chain joins TRBV3-1 to TRBJ2-3, with 9 bases aligning to TRBD2. The ends lost 1 base at V and 2 bases at J; junction bases unmatched: 7. This CDR3 spans 17 amino acids. Germline assignment: CDR1 LGHDT and CDR2 YNNKEL (reference sequence). The CDR3 protein is CASSQVEAGGLTDTQYF. The CDR3 bases are TGTGCCAGCAGCCAAGTAGAAGCGGGGGGCCTCACAGATACGCAGTATTTT.

The chain combines TRBV6-1 with TRBJ2-7, with 9 bases aligning to TRBD2. CDR3 length: 15 residues. V lost 2 bases and J lost 2; bases outside the gene matches: 4. Germline V CDR1 and CDR2: MNHNS, SASEGT. The CDR3 sequence is CASSETLAGTYEQYF. The DNA for the CDR3 is TGTGCCAGCAGTGAAACCCTAGCGGGGACCTACGAGCAGTACTTC.

V gene TRBV5-5 combines with J gene TRBJ2-7; tentatively, D is TRBD1 (6 bases). V lost 0 bases and J lost 5, with 12 bases in between. From germline, CDR1 is SGHKS and CDR2 YYEKEE (reference sequence). The CDR3 spans 14 residues. Here the CDR3 reads CASSLGQAVDEQYF. In DNA form, the CDR3 reads TGTGCCAGCAGCTTGGGACAGGCGGTCGACGAGCAGTACTTC.

The rearrangement links TRBV7-9 to TRBJ2-7; 8 bases align to TRBD1. Germline V gene data show CDR1 as SEHNR and CDR2 as FQNEAQ (reference sequence). The J segment lost 6 bases and the V segment lost 5 bases, leaving 9 bases of the junction unmatched. This CDR3 has 14 residues. This chain's CDR3 is CASSGTGVFSEQYF. CDR3 DNA: TGTGCCAGCAGCGGGACAGGAGTTTTTTCCGAGCAGTACTTC.

The chain carries TRBV4-3 and TRBJ2-7, with TRBD1 as a possible D gene (6 bases). The CDR3 sequence is 16 residues long. Looked up from germline, CDR1 is LGHNA and CDR2 is YSLEER. The ends were cut back, 1 base at V and 2 bases at J, with 15 bases in the middle. The CDR3 region has the DNA TGCGCCAGCAGCCAAGGAACGACAGGTACAACCTACGAGCAGTACTTC. As protein: CASSQGTTGTTYEQYF.

In this sample, this clonotype turned up a few times. The chain is built from TRBV4-1 and TRBJ2-7; 10 nucleotides match TRBD1. The CDR3 consists of 16 residues. Germline values: CDR1 MGHRA, CDR2 YSYEKL. J lost 5 bases, V lost 4 bases, and 11 bases had no gene match. The CDR3 region is CASSPRWDRGSHEQYF. The DNA of the CDR3 is TGCGCCAGCAGCCCTCGTTGGGACAGGGGTTCCCACGAGCAGTACTTC.

This clonotype was counted only a few times. The rearrangement links TRBV5-1 to TRBJ2-1; D might be TRBD2 (5 bases). CDR3 length: 18 amino acids. Germline V gene lookup returns CDR1 SGHRS and CDR2 YFSETQ. Trimming removed 1 base at V and 2 bases at J, with 19 bases between. The CDR3 DNA sequence: TGCGCCAGCAGCTTGCCGGAGCTGAGCGGACCACCCTACAATGAGCAGTTCTTC. Translated, it gives CASSLPELSGPPYNEQFF. Looking up the rest from reference TRBV5-1 and TRBJ2-1 gives the full variable domain: KAGVTQTPRYLIKTRGQQVTLSCSPISGHRSVSWYQQTPGQGLQFLFEYFSETQRNKGNFPGRFSGRQFSNSRSEMNVSTLELGDSALYLCASSLPELSGPPYNEQFFGPGTRLTVL.

This chain links TRBV3-1 with TRBJ2-5, with 9 bases lining up with TRBD2. V dropped 8 bases and J dropped 1; count of bases not matched to a gene: 2. The CDR3 totals 13 residues. CDR1 is LGHDT, CDR2 YNNKEL, per germline (reference sequence). CDR3 protein: CASGGLAQETQYF. DNA for the CDR3: TGTGCCAGCGGGGGACTAGCCCAAGAGACCCAGTACTTC.

The rearrangement links TRBV20-1 to TRBJ2-1; TRBD2 matches 8 bases. CDR3 length equals 14 residues. Germline CDR1 and CDR2: DFQATT and SNEGSKA (reference sequence). V lost 5 bases, J lost 6 bases, and 9 bases stayed unmatched. The CDR3 bases are TGCAGTGCTGTCAGCGGGAGTAGGACCAATGAGCAGTTCTTC. Amino acid sequence: CSAVSGSRTNEQFF.

This clonotype was counted only a few times. This chain uses TRBV24-1 with TRBJ1-3; TRBD1 matches at 7 bases. The V gene end was trimmed by 4 bases and the J gene end by 2 bases; junction bases not matched to a gene: 10. The CDR3 sequence is 17 residues long. Germline V gives CDR1 KGHDR, CDR2 SFDVKD. The CDR3: CATSEGTARGAGNTIYF. The CDR3 DNA reads as TGTGCCACCAGTGAAGGGACAGCAAGGGGAGCTGGAAACACCATATATTTT.

This clonotype was detected a few times. V gene TRBV5-1 combines with J gene TRBJ2-1; 9 bases are shared with TRBD2. This CDR3 has 15 amino acids. J gave up 8 bases and V 1 base, and 7 bases lay outside the gene matches. Germline V gives CDR1 SGHRS, CDR2 YFSETQ. CDR3 protein: CASSLRAGGPDEQFF. The CDR3 coding sequence is TGCGCCAGCAGCTTGAGGGCGGGAGGGCCCGATGAGCAGTTCTTC.

The J gene is TRBJ1-2, the V gene TRBV24-1, with D possibly TRBD1 on 6 matching bases. V was shortened by 6 bases and J by 0 bases, with 13 bases between the two germline ends. Germline V gene data show CDR1 as KGHDR and CDR2 as SFDVKD. This CDR3 is built from 15 residues. The CDR3 region has the DNA TGTGCCACCAGTACTCGGACAGAAGCTAACTATGGCTACACCTTC. Encoded protein: CATSTRTEANYGYTF.

This clonotype was seen many times. The chain couples TRBV7-2 to TRBJ1-1; TRBD1 is a possible D gene (6 bases). Trimming stripped 3 bases from V and 5 bases from J, with 13 bases between. Per germline, CDR1 SGHTA and CDR2 FQGNSA. The CDR3 runs to 14 residues. The CDR3 coding sequence is TGTGCCAGCAGCTTCGACGGGGGGCAGACTGAAGCTTTCTTT. As protein: CASSFDGGQTEAFF.

In its sample, this clonotype was seen a few times. The rearrangement uses TRBV24-1 and TRBJ2-3; perhaps TRBD2 as D (6 bases). The V end lost 3 bases, the J end lost 0 bases, and 9 bases lay between the germline ends. CDR1 and CDR2 (germline): KGHDR, SFDVKD. This CDR3 is 15 amino acids long. CDR3 nucleotide sequence: TGTGCCACCAGTGATAATGGGGGGAGCACAGATACGCAGTATTTT. Its protein product is CATSDNGGSTDTQYF.

This clonotype has a handful of counts. J is TRBJ2-1 and V is TRBV7-3; 13 bases are a match to TRBD2. The CDR3 totals 16 residues. V lost 2 bases to trimming and J lost 4 bases; unmatched junction nucleotides: 2. CDR1 is SGHTA and CDR2 is FQGTGA in the germline V gene. The DNA for the CDR3 is TGTGCCAGCAGCTTAGGGGGACTAGCGGGATACAATGAGCAGTTCTTC. Amino acids: CASSLGGLAGYNEQFF.

This clonotype turned up a few times. The chain has TRBV20-1 and TRBJ2-7, with 11 bases matching TRBD2. The length of the CDR3 is 13 residues. V dropped 4 bases and J dropped 3; count of bases not matched to a gene: 2. CDR1 DFQATT and CDR2 SNEGSKA come from the germline V gene (reference sequence). CDR3 sequence reads: CSATGTSGYEQYF. The CDR3 nucleotides read TGCAGTGCTACCGGGACTAGCGGCTACGAGCAGTACTTC.

The V call is TRBV20-1, the J call TRBJ1-4, with 7 bases lining up with TRBD1. Germline CDR1 reads DFQATT; CDR2 reads SNEGSKA (reference sequence). V lost 6 bases, J lost 5 bases, and 3 bases stayed unmatched. The CDR3 runs to 12 residues. In DNA, the CDR3 is TGCAGTGCATCGGGACAGAATGAAAAACTGTTTTTT. Its protein is CSASGQNEKLFF.

The chain couples TRBV5-1 to TRBJ1-1; TRBD1 aligns across 8 bases. This CDR3 is 14 amino acids long. Germline loops: CDR1 SGHRS, CDR2 YFSETQ. V trimming: 4 bases; J trimming: 4 bases; junction bases outside the gene matches: 6. Written as DNA, the CDR3 is TGCGCCAGCAGCGCTGGGACAGGAGCCACTGAAGCTTTCTTT. Amino acids: CASSAGTGATEAFF.

The V call is TRBV24-1, the J call TRBJ2-5; D call uncertain. In germline, CDR1 is KGHDR, CDR2 SFDVKD. The CDR3 extends over 12 amino acids. Deletions cut 3 bases from V and 6 bases from J, with 7 bases between. The CDR3 bases are TGTGCCACCAGTGATCCGCAGAAGACCCAGTACTTC. This sequence encodes CATSDPQKTQYF.